This TCR beta chain was captured in a study of tumor and adjacent non-tumor tissue in lung cancer. The sample holds a few counts of this clonotype. Germline V gives CDR1 SGHNT, CDR2 YENEEA. The V end was cut by 10 bases, the J end by 2 bases, with 10 bases between. This CDR3 region has 12 residues. The library came from three nested PCR rounds adapted from ARM-PCR protocols. TCRdb used MiXCR to reprocess the multiplex PCR reads, holding one entry per CDR3 protein. The sample lists 65,000 to 75,000 distinct CDR3 sequences; around 73% were seen once. The template was RNA from unsorted bulk tissue. This receptor was obtained from a man in his 60s with non-small cell lung cancer. This chain connects TRBV11-3 to TRBJ2-3; no reliable D call. Sequencing was done on a sample of lung tumor tissue. CDR3 region: CANNFHTDTQYF. Written as DNA, the CDR3 is TGTGCCAACAATTTCCACACAGATACGCAGTATTTT.